The sequence of this TCR beta chain was determined in a study of shared clonotypes between healthy human individuals. The study, taken as a whole, reports: A small donor pool kept down the genetic and exposure-history diversity that was represented.

The method was immunoSEQ multiplex PCR; TCRdb's version includes in-frame clones alone and lacks a portion of them. The repertoire holds 2 million to 2.5 million clones, with approximately 94% as singletons. Donors had no recently reported acute infections or vaccinations and were HIV-negative. Only Caucasian adults living in Nashville, Tennessee served as donors. V lost 0 bases, J lost 5 bases, and 13 bases lay in between. CDR1 and CDR2 (germline): ENHRY, SYGVKD. The CDR3 extends over 15 amino acids. A note on this clone: Its target is unknown.

The receptor's source is a man younger than 30 in good health. The sequenced sample was naive CD4+ T cells sorted from blood. The sample's subset: CD45RA+ positively selected. The chain carries TRBV10-3 and TRBJ2-5; D may match TRBD1 or TRBD2 (6 bases each). The CDR3 is CAISESNGGGETQYF. The CDR3 DNA reads TGTGCCATCAGTGAGTCGAACGGGGGCGGCGAGACCCAGTACTTC.